This TCR beta chain was identified in a study of shared clonotypes between healthy human individuals. Sequencing was performed with immunoSEQ multiplex PCR; in TCRdb, only in-frame clones are kept and a portion is missing. The sample comprises 700,000 or so clones, more than 70% of which are singletons, and about 1.7% rests with the top ten. Germline V CDR1 and CDR2: KGHSH, LQKENI. V was cut by 1 base and J by 8 bases, with 3 bases left in between. CDR3 length equals 12 residues. This clone was seen at least ten times. The sequence derives from a woman aged 25 to 39 in good health. The V call is TRBV18, the J call TRBJ1-6; D ambiguous. Sequenced: memory CD4+ T cells sorted from blood. Subset here: CD45RA-negative fraction. The CDR3 nucleotides read TGTGCCAGCTCACCACGCGATTCACCCCTCCACTTT. This sequence encodes CASSPRDSPLHF. Full variable domain (outside the CDR3, taken from reference TRBV18 and TRBJ1-6): NAGVMQNPRHLVRRRGQEARLRCSPMKGHSHVYWYRQLPEEGLKFMVYLQKENIIDESGMPKERFSAEFPKEGPSILRIQQVVRGDSAAYFCASSPRDSPLHFGNGTRLTVT.